This record concerns one T cell receptor (beta chain) sequence. The antigen remains undetermined. Germline and junction disagree at one end, which may indicate a read error. This CDR3 is 15 amino acids long. Germline V gene data show CDR1 as KGHSH and CDR2 as LQKENI. The data are from a study of cytomegalovirus exposure and HLA in healthy donors. Study-level results: A later analysis showed TCR association rates differing by HLA locus, peaking at DRB1 and lowest at HLA-C. A later analysis associated some 18,000 TCR beta sequences with HLA alleles at a 0.05 false discovery rate. On later analysis, the bulk of CMV-associated TCR beta chains appeared to be HLA-restricted. Association of a missense DCLRE1C variant with TCR beta V- and J-gene trimming was reported in a later analysis.

The PCR ran on 60 Vbeta and 13 Jbeta primers. Generated by immunoSEQ multiplex PCR, the TCRdb table keeps only in-frame clones and is missing some. This listing includes over 45,000 clones. The TCR comes from a middle-aged woman in good health and CMV-seronegative. The specimen sequenced was PBMCs. The chain is built from TRBV18 and TRBJ2-7, with TRBD2 as a possible D gene (5 bases). CDR3 nucleotide sequence: TGTGCCGGCTCACCAGCGGCGGGCCGGATAGACGAGCAGTACTTC. Amino acids: CAGSPAAGRIDEQYF.